One and the same sample provided the 27 T cell receptor beta chains below, sequenced in a study of OX40 agonist ivuxolimab in advanced cancers. Produced via immunoSEQ multiplex PCR; TCRdb's table is partial and in-frame only. The sample gives about 78,000 clones, roughly nine tenths of which show up once; 2.5% to 3.5% is in the top ten. The sequences come from CD4+ or CD8+ T cells sorted from blood, collected in a trial of the OX40 agonist ivuxolimab. The receptors stem from an adult with an advanced solid tumor such as melanoma, head and neck, liver or kidney cancer.

V gene TRBV4-2 combines with J gene TRBJ2-2; D remains unclear. V shed 3 bases and J shed 3 bases, with 8 bases lying between them. CDR1 and CDR2 from the germline V gene are LGHNA and YNFKEQ. The CDR3 runs 14 residues. CDR3: CASSHSRYTGELFF. The CDR3 region has the DNA TGTGCCAGCAGCCATTCCAGATACACCGGGGAGCTGTTTTTT.

This chain links TRBV21-1 with TRBJ2-7; the table names TRBD1, a call not compared with the DNA. TRBV21-1 is deemed a pseudogene. This CDR3 has 14 amino acids. The CDR3 protein is CASSIRDSPYEQYF. As DNA, the CDR3 is TGTGCCAGCAGCATAAGGGACAGCCCCTACGAGCAGTACTTC.

This clone was counted a few times. The chain links TRBV30 to TRBJ2-7, with 9 bases lining up with TRBD1. This CDR3 has 15 amino acids. V trimming: 1 base; J trimming: 3 bases; junction bases outside the gene matches: 7. Germline CDR1 reads GTSNPN; CDR2 reads SVGIG (reference sequence). The CDR3 here is CAWSDPGTGYYEQYF. The CDR3 coding sequence is TGTGCCTGGAGTGATCCCGGGACAGGGTACTACGAGCAGTACTTC.

The chain links TRBV9 to TRBJ1-1, with TRBD1 as a possible D gene (6 bases). From germline, CDR1 is SGDLS and CDR2 YYNGEE. V lost 3 bases and J lost 4, with 19 bases in between. CDR3 length: 16 residues. CDR3 in DNA: TGTGCCAGCAGCGCCATACAGGGATTTGGGGGCACTGAAGCTTTCTTT. Residues: CASSAIQGFGGTEAFF.

The CDR3 sequence is CASNGRTGGSSYNEQFF. The CDR3 region has the DNA TGTGCCAGCAATGGTCGGACAGGGGGTAGCTCCTACAATGAGCAGTTCTTC. This sequence joins TRBV27 and TRBJ2-1; 10 bases align to TRBD1. Germline CDR1 MNHEY, CDR2 SMNVEV (reference sequence). The CDR3 covers 17 residues. V dropped 7 bases and J dropped 0; count of bases not matched to a gene: 9.

This chain joins TRBV5-8 and TRBJ2-1, with D hard to call. This CDR3 spans 15 amino acids. The V end lost 4 bases, the J end lost 4 bases, and 15 bases lay between the germline ends. Looked up from germline, CDR1 is SGHTS and CDR2 is YDEGEE. In DNA form, the CDR3 reads TGTGCCAGCAGCCGGACGGACGGCGATTACAATGAGCAGTTCTTC. It yields the protein CASSRTDGDYNEQFF.

This clone has just one count. CDR3 DNA sequence: TGTGCCAGCTCACTTACAGGGGGCAGTGGTGAAAAACTGTTTTTT. Residues: CASSLTGGSGEKLFF. The rearrangement joins TRBV18 to TRBJ1-4; 9 bases are shared with TRBD1. The V gene end was trimmed by 4 bases and the J gene end by 7 bases; junction bases not matched to a gene: 7. Germline V gene data show CDR1 as KGHSH and CDR2 as LQKENI. The CDR3 consists of 15 residues.

This clone was counted once. This sequence joins TRBV6-1 and TRBJ2-2; D unresolved. The CDR3 has 14 residues. V gave up 6 bases and J gave up 1 base, with 9 bases separating them. In germline, CDR1 is MNHNS, CDR2 SASEGT. The CDR3 loop reads CASRETRNTGELFF. Here the CDR3 DNA reads TGTGCCAGCAGGGAGACGCGGAACACCGGGGAGCTGTTTTTT.

The chain has TRBV15 and TRBJ2-6; 10 positions agree with TRBD1. The CDR3 has 19 residues. Looked up from germline, CDR1 is LNHNV and CDR2 is YYDKDF (reference sequence). V trimming: 5 bases; J trimming: 0 bases; junction bases outside the gene matches: 10. CDR3 nucleotide sequence: TGTGCCACCAGCGAGGACAGGGGGGCTGAGAGCTCTGGGGCCAACGTCCTGACTTTC. Its protein product is CATSEDRGAESSGANVLTF.

This sequence joins TRBV30 and TRBJ2-3; TRBD2 matches at 10 bases. V gave up 1 base and J gave up 1 base; unmatched junction bases: 2. In germline, CDR1 is GTSNPN, CDR2 SVGIG (reference sequence). The CDR3 is 15 residues long. CDR3 nucleotide sequence: TGTGCCTGGAGTGCCCTAGCGGGGGGCACAGATACGCAGTATTTT. It codes for CAWSALAGGTDTQYF.

This chain links TRBV5-8 with TRBJ1-3; D might be TRBD1 (5 bases). The germline V gene has CDR1 SGHTS and CDR2 YDEGEE. Trimming took off 4 bases at V and 0 bases at J, with 8 bases between the two ends. This CDR3 has 14 residues. The DNA for the CDR3 is TGTGCCAGCAGCCAAACAGGCTCTGGAAACACCATATATTTT. Amino acid sequence: CASSQTGSGNTIYF. Full variable domain (outside the CDR3, taken from reference TRBV5-8 and TRBJ1-3): EAGVTQSPTHLIKTRGQQATLRCSPISGHTSVYWYQQALGLGLQFLLWYDEGEERNRGNFPPRFSGRQFPNYSSELNVNALELEDSALYLCASSQTGSGNTIYFGEGSWLTVV.

The chain links TRBV9 to TRBJ2-7; D may correspond to TRBD1 or TRBD2 (5 bases each). Germline CDR1 SGDLS, CDR2 YYNGEE. The CDR3 is 13 residues long. Trimming removed 4 bases at V and 3 bases at J, with 11 bases between. The CDR3 region is CASSLGPHYEQYF. CDR3 bases: TGTGCCAGCAGCTTGGGACCTCACTACGAGCAGTACTTC.

J is TRBJ2-3 and V is TRBV4-2, with D perhaps matching TRBD2 (6 bases). Germline V gene lookup returns CDR1 LGHNA and CDR2 YNFKEQ. This CDR3 spans 16 amino acids. The germline V and J ends were trimmed by 0 bases and 4 bases, with 14 bases remaining between them. CDR3 DNA: TGTGCCAGCAGCCAAGAAGCGGGCCTTATCCCAGATACGCAGTATTTT. Encoded protein: CASSQEAGLIPDTQYF.

This clone appeared once. This rearrangement joins TRBV5-4 to TRBJ2-5; D call uncertain. CDR3 length: 14 amino acids. Germline CDR1 SGHNT, CDR2 YYREEE (reference sequence). The V end lost 1 base, the J end lost 2 bases, and 9 bases lay between the germline ends. In DNA, the CDR3 is TGTGCCAGCAGCTTGAGGTTCAGACAAGAGACCCAGTACTTC. Encoded protein: CASSLRFRQETQYF.

The chain recombines TRBV13 with TRBJ2-7, with D perhaps matching TRBD1 or TRBD2 (6 bases each). The CDR3 runs 16 residues. The germline gives CDR1 PRHDT, CDR2 FYEKMQ (reference sequence). V lost 5 bases and J lost 6, with 23 bases in between. In DNA form, the CDR3 reads TGTGCCAGCAGCCCCAGTGGGGGGCTGGTACGTTTCGAGCAGTACTTC. It codes for CASSPSGGLVRFEQYF.

The V and J genes are TRBV2 and TRBJ1-4; D gene unclear. Per the germline V gene, CDR1 is SNHLY and CDR2 is FYNNEI. Trimming pared 8 bases from V and 8 bases from J, leaving 15 bases between. The CDR3 consists of 13 residues. As DNA, the CDR3 is TGTGCCAGCGACCTTCAGCAGGACGAAAAACTGTTTTTT. It yields the protein CASDLQQDEKLFF. Filled out from reference TRBV2 and TRBJ1-4, the complete variable domain reads EPEVTQTPSHQVTQMGQEVILRCVPISNHLYFYWYRQILGQKVEFLVSFYNNEISEKSEIFDDQFSVERPDGSNFTLKIRSTKLEDSAMYFCASDLQQDEKLFFGSGTQLSVL.

The J gene is TRBJ2-3, the V gene TRBV5-6; TRBD1 matches 9 bases. This CDR3 is built from 15 residues. CDR1 SGHDT and CDR2 YYEEEE come from the germline V gene. V was pared by 3 bases and J by 5 bases, with 7 bases of the junction left unmatched. The CDR3 nucleotides are TGTGCCAGCAGCTCGTGGGACAGGGCCGGAGATACGCAGTATTTT. This sequence encodes CASSSWDRAGDTQYF.

The chain employs TRBV10-3 and TRBJ1-2; D not certain. The CDR3 is 12 residues long. Germline-derived CDR1 and CDR2 are ENHRY and SYGVKD. V was cut by 6 bases and J by 0 bases, with 5 bases left in between. CDR3 DNA sequence: TGTGCCATCAGGTTAGCTAACTATGGCTACACCTTC. Its protein is CAIRLANYGYTF.

This clone has only one observation. This rearrangement joins TRBV7-9 to TRBJ2-1; 11 bases line up with TRBD1. The CDR3 totals 14 residues. Germline lookup yields CDR1 SEHNR and CDR2 FQNEAQ (reference sequence). Trimming at V came to 3 bases and at J to 8 bases, leaving 3 bases not matched to a gene. CDR3 region: CASSLDRGPDEQFF. CDR3 sequence (DNA): TGTGCCAGCAGCTTGGACAGGGGGCCGGATGAGCAGTTCTTC.

V usage is TRBV15 and J usage is TRBJ1-5; D not certain. Germline V CDR1 and CDR2: LNHNV, YYDKDF (reference sequence). The CDR3 is 14 residues long. V was cut by 0 bases and J by 0 bases, with 3 bases left in between. The CDR3 spells CATSRDSSNQPQHF. In DNA, the CDR3 is TGTGCCACCAGCAGAGACAGTAGCAATCAGCCCCAGCATTTT.

The J gene is TRBJ1-6, the V gene TRBV6-4; D might be TRBD1 (6 bases). The CDR3 is 14 residues long. V lost 6 bases and J lost 5, with 11 bases in between. CDR1 and CDR2 from the germline V gene are MRHNA and SNTAGT. The CDR3 sequence is CASRVDSNNSPLHF. The CDR3 DNA is TGTGCCAGCAGAGTGGACAGCAATAATTCACCCCTCCACTTT.

This chain uses TRBV18 with TRBJ2-5; possibly TRBD2 for D (5 bases). CDR3 length equals 15 residues. The germline gives CDR1 KGHSH, CDR2 LQKENI. V was shortened by 3 bases and J by 11 bases, with 22 bases between the two germline ends. CDR3 amino acids: CASSPGGSPPHSQYF. The CDR3 coding sequence is TGTGCCAGCTCACCGGGCGGGTCCCCGCCCCATTCTCAGTACTTC.

V usage is TRBV6-5 and J usage is TRBJ2-1; maybe TRBD2 (5 bases). V was pared by 11 bases and J by 10 bases, with 24 bases between. Germline-derived CDR1 and CDR2 are MNHEY and SVGAGI. The CDR3 extends over 14 amino acids. CDR3 sequence (DNA): TGTGCCCCCCGCCGCGGGCCTGGCGACGTCGAGCAGTTCTTC. Its translation: CAPRRGPGDVEQFF.

This clone was seen only once. The chain carries TRBV14 and TRBJ2-3; D uncertain. Germline assignment: CDR1 SGHDN and CDR2 FVKESK. There are 13 residues in the CDR3. The V end was cut by 4 bases, the J end by 2 bases, with 7 bases between. The CDR3 DNA follows: TGTGCCAGCAGCCCGGAGTACACAGATACGCAGTATTTT. It codes for CASSPEYTDTQYF.

J is TRBJ2-3 and V is TRBV5-4, with D uncertain. Germline V gene lookup returns CDR1 SGHNT and CDR2 YYREEE (reference sequence). V gave up 0 bases and J gave up 0 bases, with 5 bases separating them. The CDR3 totals 14 residues. The CDR3 is CASSLESSTDTQYF. The CDR3 DNA follows: TGTGCCAGCAGCTTGGAGTCTAGCACAGATACGCAGTATTTT. Full variable domain (rest looked up from reference TRBV5-4 and TRBJ2-3): ETGVTQSPTHLIKTRGQQVTLRCSSQSGHNTVSWYQQALGQGPQFIFQYYREEENGRGNFPPRFSGLQFPNYSSELNVNALELDDSALYLCASSLESSTDTQYFGPGTRLTVL.

This clone has only one observation. The chain joins TRBV5-4 to TRBJ2-2, with 9 positions matching TRBD1. Germline V gives CDR1 SGHNT, CDR2 YYREEE (reference sequence). The V segment lost 4 bases and the J segment 7 bases; nucleotides outside the gene matches: 11. CDR3 length: 16 residues. The CDR3 reads CASSLPGQGSVGELFF. Written as DNA, the CDR3 is TGTGCCAGCAGCCTCCCGGGACAGGGTTCGGTCGGGGAGCTGTTTTTT.

The rearrangement links TRBV5-1 to TRBJ1-6, with 7 bases that match TRBD1. CDR3 length equals 16 residues. Losses at the gene ends were 1 base for V and 5 bases for J; bases not matched to a gene: 6. Per the germline V gene, CDR1 is SGHRS and CDR2 is YFSETQ. The CDR3, as DNA: TGCGCCAGCAGCTTGAAAGGGGGCAGTGATAATTCACCCCTCCACTTT. Translated, it gives CASSLKGGSDNSPLHF.